A single sample is the source of the 4 T cell receptor beta chains below, sequenced in a study of T cell responses to AZD1222 COVID-19 vaccine (dated by TCRdb to 2020 to 2023). The label giving this sample's time point can be read as: about 28 days (+/-7) after the second vaccine dose. Library creation used the immunoSEQ multiplex PCR assay. Imported from immuneACCESS, the table was reduced by TCRdb to in-frame sequences with V and J called. These copies leave out some clones; in studies compared against another copy, an unresolved V gene accounts for under half, and the cause of the remainder is not known. The sample yields 130,000 or so clones; 91% were counted once. Of the sample, 1.5% to 2% is held by the ten largest clones. Sequencing was performed on peripheral blood, taken 28 days after the second AZD1222 dose. The receptor set was obtained from an adult who received the AZD1222 COVID-19 vaccine.

The rearrangement links TRBV7-2 to TRBJ1-4, with a tentative D call TRBD1 (6 bases). Trimming removed 5 bases from V and 4 bases from J, with 14 bases in between. Germline CDR1 reads SGHTA; CDR2 reads FQGNSA. This CDR3 region has 15 residues. CDR3 DNA sequence: TGTGCCAGCAGCCCCCGGGACAAGTTTAATGAAAAACTGTTTTTT. It yields the protein CASSPRDKFNEKLFF.

The chain employs TRBV18 and TRBJ1-2, with 7 bases identical to TRBD1. V lost 6 bases and J lost 8; bases outside the gene matches: 12. CDR1 KGHSH and CDR2 LQKENI come from the germline V gene. The CDR3 has 14 residues. The chain's CDR3 is CASSPEGRGDGYTF. CDR3 DNA sequence: TGTGCCAGCTCTCCCGAAGGCAGGGGGGACGGCTACACCTTC.

The chain has TRBV7-9 and TRBJ2-2, with D maybe TRBD1 (8 bases). The V end was cut by 8 bases, the J end by 5 bases, with 18 bases between. Germline CDR1 and CDR2: SEHNR and FQNEAQ (reference sequence). The CDR3 runs to 15 residues. CDR3 bases: TGTGCCAGCGGAAGAGACAGGGGAGGGACCGGGGAGCTGTTTTTT. Its translation: CASGRDRGGTGELFF.

The CDR3 DNA reads TGTGCCAGCAGCCAAGAAAATGTCGGTAACACCTTC. Its translation: CASSQENVGNTF. The V gene is TRBV3-1 (or the pseudogene TRBV3-2), the J gene TRBJ1-2, with D uncertain. Per the germline V gene, CDR1 is LGHDT and CDR2 is YNNKEL (reference sequence). This CDR3 has 12 amino acids. V shed 0 bases and J shed 12 bases, with 11 bases lying between them.